This entry is about one TCR beta chain. This clone came up a few times. Its antigen target is currently unknown. Within one base of it there is no much larger clone, and no base qualities were kept. The sample belongs to a study of T cell responses to AZD1222 COVID-19 vaccine (dated by TCRdb to the early 2020s). For context, the study as a whole: AZD1222 recipients whose second dose came at about 4 weeks and those whose second dose came at about 12 weeks were combined into one group, since spike-specific TCR depth and breadth did not differ between the two schedules. TCR sequencing was performed for about 250 trial participants, of whom about 200 were given two doses of AZD1222 and around 25 were given two doses of MenACWY control vaccine. Trial participants were enrolled into age subgroups of 18-55, 56-69 and 70-plus years, which contained around 150, 29 and 61 TCR-sequenced participants, respectively. The study at large found these results: After two AZD1222 doses, spike-specific TCR breadth and depth were significantly higher than at day 0 and than in MenACWY recipients. In the small 56-69-year group, the increase in depth fell short of significance, most likely because of low power. Because no day 14 peak-response samples were available, repertoires were characterized only after the peak T cell response. Nearly half of unique spike-specific TCRs reportedly recognized epitopes outside regions mutated in the B.1.351 and B.1.1.7 variants. The vaccine-associated CD4 TCRs covered the entire spike protein, and the dominant responses fell in regions 160-218 and 743-854. Conclusions about previously exposed vaccinees are limited because only five or six AZD1222 recipients were SARS-CoV-2 seropositive at baseline. Participants were mostly white British and included more females than males, and it was suggested by the authors that clonal diversity may have been underestimated.

Trimmed from V: 9 bases; trimmed from J: 0 bases; junction bases lacking a gene match: 4. Including cysteine and phenylalanine, the CDR3 has 14 amino acids. Only the CDR3 portion is preserved as DNA: 42 bases, with reading frame beginning at the first base. The germline V gene encodes CDR1 MRHNA and CDR2 SNTAGT. The CDR3 regions of human TCRbeta chains were subjected to immunosequencing. The authors processed their data as follows. TCRs in the repertoires were compared against a reference library of SARS-CoV-2-specific TCRs that had been generated with the MIRA antigen-specificity platform. Breadth meant the fraction of unique TCRs that were SARS-CoV-2-associated, whereas depth meant the fraction of total T cells that were SARS-CoV-2-associated. Each spike-specific TCR was assigned to its reactive spike region and to a CD4 or CD8 class using the MIRA data. Log10-transformed breadth and depth values were compared by one-way ANOVA with Sidak's multiple comparisons tests. Held by TCRdb, this immuneACCESS table contains in-frame sequences only and omits some clones. Under half of the omission traces to an unresolved V gene where checked; the cause of the rest is unknown. V, J and clone size are taken as reported in that table, and D and trimming were inferred from the DNA itself. The sample table lists approximately 64,000 clones, 80% to 85% of them with a count of one. The biggest ten clones account for under 8% of the sample.

Explained via the paper, the time point label denotes: baseline before first vaccination. The vaccinee samples were drawn from two UK trials, COV001 and COV002, one of which was a single-blind randomized controlled phase 2/3 trial testing AZD1222 (ChAdOx1 nCoV-19) in healthy adults. For TCRbeta chain sequencing, PBMC samples from trial participants were taken at day 0 and at day 28 after the second dose. This sample comprised peripheral blood, obtained on day 0 of AZD1222 vaccination. The clonotype comes from an adult in good health. The V and J segments used are TRBV6-4 and TRBJ2-1; 8 of the junction bases match TRBD1. CDR3 loop: CASGQGSSYNEQFF. The DNA reads TGTGCCAGTGGACAGGGAAGCTCCTACAATGAGCAGTTCTTC.